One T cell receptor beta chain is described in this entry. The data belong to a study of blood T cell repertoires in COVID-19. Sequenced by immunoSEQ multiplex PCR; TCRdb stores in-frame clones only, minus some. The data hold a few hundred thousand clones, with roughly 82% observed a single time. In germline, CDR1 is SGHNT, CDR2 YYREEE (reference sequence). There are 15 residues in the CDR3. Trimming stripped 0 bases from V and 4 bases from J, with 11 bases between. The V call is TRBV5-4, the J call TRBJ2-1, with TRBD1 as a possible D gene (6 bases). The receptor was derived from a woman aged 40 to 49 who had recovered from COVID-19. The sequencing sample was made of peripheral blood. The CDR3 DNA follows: TGTGCCAGCAGCTTGGACATTACAGGGTACAATGAGCAGTTCTTC. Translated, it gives CASSLDITGYNEQFF.